The 26 T cell receptor beta chains below all came from one sample that was sequenced in a study of CD8+ T cells in alopecia areata. Extracted RNA was reverse transcribed into cDNA, the sequencing template. The table came from immunoSEQ multiplex PCR; TCRdb's copy has only in-frame clones and leaves some out. The table records more than 95,000 clones, less than 70% of them present only once. The sequenced material came from CD4+ T cells sorted from blood. These receptors all come from a human donor in good health.

This clone was picked up one time. The rearrangement links TRBV5-1 to TRBJ2-1; 14 nucleotides agree with TRBD2. V dropped 0 bases and J dropped 5; count of bases not matched to a gene: 13. The germline V gene has CDR1 SGHRS and CDR2 YFSETQ. The CDR3 totals 20 residues. The DNA of the CDR3 is TGCGCCAGCAGCTTGGAATTCAGGGGACTAGCGGGGGCCTTAGACAATGAGCAGTTCTTC. Protein sequence: CASSLEFRGLAGALDNEQFF. Full variable domain (rest looked up from reference TRBV5-1 and TRBJ2-1): KAGVTQTPRYLIKTRGQQVTLSCSPISGHRSVSWYQQTPGQGLQFLFEYFSETQRNKGNFPGRFSGRQFSNSRSEMNVSTLELGDSALYLCASSLEFRGLAGALDNEQFFGPGTRLTVL.

The chain carries TRBV10-2 and TRBJ1-5, with D possibly matching TRBD1 (5 bases). Trimming left V 7 bases short and J 4 bases short, with 17 bases between. Germline loops: CDR1 WSHSY, CDR2 SAAADI. The length of the CDR3 is 15 residues. DNA of the CDR3: TGCGCCAGCAATCGTGGTGGGGGTCAAAATCAGCCCCAGCATTTT. Translated: CASNRGGGQNQPQHF.

This clone has a handful of counts. The rearrangement links TRBV4-1 to TRBJ2-3; 7 positions agree with TRBD1. With V trimmed by 4 bases and J by 2 bases, 9 bases remained unmatched. Germline-derived CDR1 and CDR2 are MGHRA and YSYEKL. This CDR3 contains 16 residues. The CDR3 reads CASSPSLGQNTDTQYF. The CDR3 DNA is TGCGCCAGCAGCCCCTCTCTGGGACAGAACACAGATACGCAGTATTTT.

The chain combines TRBV18 with TRBJ2-2; TRBD2 matches at 7 bases. V gave up 2 bases and J gave up 6 bases; unmatched junction bases: 3. The CDR3 consists of 14 residues. Germline V gives CDR1 KGHSH, CDR2 LQKENI. The CDR3 bases are TGTGCCAGCTCACCAGACCTAGCGGCCGGGGAGCTGTTTTTT. Protein: CASSPDLAAGELFF. Supplemented by reference TRBV18 and TRBJ2-2, the full variable domain reads NAGVMQNPRHLVRRRGQEARLRCSPMKGHSHVYWYRQLPEEGLKFMVYLQKENIIDESGMPKERFSAEFPKEGPSILRIQQVVRGDSAAYFCASSPDLAAGELFFGEGSRLTVL.

The chain combines TRBV29-1 with TRBJ1-2, with a weak D call TRBD1 (5 bases). The CDR3 has 14 amino acids. Per the germline V gene, CDR1 is SQVTM and CDR2 is ANQGSEA. Trimming took 4 bases from V and 14 from J, leaving 26 bases between them. The CDR3 coding sequence is TGCAGCGTTGTCAACGTAGGGACGGGGCAATCGGGGACCTTC. Translated: CSVVNVGTGQSGTF.

This clone was observed once. The rearrangement joins TRBV14 to TRBJ1-2; D not certain. The CDR3 totals 11 residues. V gave up 3 bases and J gave up 6 bases, with 5 bases separating them. The germline CDR1 and CDR2 sequences are SGHDN and FVKESK. The CDR3 reads CASSHFNGYTF. CDR3 bases: TGTGCCAGCAGCCATTTCAATGGCTACACCTTC.

This rearrangement joins TRBV25-1 to TRBJ2-1, with 7 bases aligning to TRBD1. V was clipped by 3 bases and J by 3 bases; unmatched bases: 5. Germline CDR1 and CDR2: MGHDK and SYGVNS. The CDR3 loop spans 15 amino acids. The CDR3 protein is CASSDPGQNYNEQFF. CDR3 DNA: TGTGCCAGCAGTGATCCGGGACAGAACTACAATGAGCAGTTCTTC.

The gene calls are TRBV15 and TRBJ1-5; D is ambiguous. V was clipped by 3 bases and J by 6 bases, with 12 bases between them. CDR1 and CDR2 from the germline V gene are LNHNV and YYDKDF (reference sequence). This CDR3 contains 14 residues. The CDR3 nucleotides are TGTGCCACCAGCAGGAACGGAGCAGCTCAGCCCCAGCATTTT. It encodes CATSRNGAAQPQHF.

The J gene is TRBJ2-7, the V gene TRBV2; tentative D call: TRBD2 (7 bases). Germline-derived CDR1 and CDR2 are SNHLY and FYNNEI. CDR3 length equals 15 residues. V shed 8 bases and J shed 0 bases, with 17 bases lying between them. CDR3 nucleotide sequence: TGTGCCAGCTGGGGAGGGACAACCAACTCCTACGAGCAGTACTTC. It encodes CASWGGTTNSYEQYF.

The chain is built from TRBV6-4 and TRBJ1-1; D gene ambiguous. Trimming shortened V by 6 bases and J by 5 bases, and 16 bases separated the two germline ends. CDR3 length equals 14 residues. Looked up from germline, CDR1 is MRHNA and CDR2 is SNTAGT. This CDR3 is CASRIDDLQTEAFF. As DNA, the CDR3 is TGTGCCAGCAGGATTGACGACTTACAGACTGAAGCTTTCTTT.

This chain links TRBV7-9 with TRBJ2-5, with D perhaps TRBD2 (6 bases). V lost 5 bases to trimming and J lost 7 bases, with 20 bases between them. The CDR3 sequence is 15 residues long. Per the germline V gene, CDR1 is SEHNR and CDR2 is FQNEAQ (reference sequence). CDR3 region: CASSPDGSGAGTQYF. In DNA form, the CDR3 reads TGTGCCAGCAGCCCGGACGGGAGTGGTGCTGGGACCCAGTACTTC.

This clone was observed a handful of times. This rearrangement joins TRBV25-1 to TRBJ1-2, with a weak D call TRBD1 (5 bases). Germline-derived CDR1 and CDR2 are MGHDK and SYGVNS. V lost 5 bases to trimming and J lost 4 bases, with 23 bases between them. The CDR3 spans 17 residues. CDR3 sequence reads: CASSRSQGPLDLYGYTF. CDR3 nucleotide sequence: TGTGCCAGCAGTCGTAGCCAGGGCCCATTAGACCTCTATGGCTACACCTTC.

The chain uses TRBV11-2 and TRBJ2-7; the D gene is possibly TRBD1 (6 bases). Germline CDR1 and CDR2: SGHAT and FQNNGV. V dropped 6 bases and J dropped 0 bases, with 9 bases sitting between them. The CDR3 contains 13 residues. CDR3 residues: CASRRGSSYEQYF. CDR3 bases: TGTGCCAGCAGGAGGGGGAGCTCCTACGAGCAGTACTTC.

V and J are TRBV27 and TRBJ2-3; maybe TRBD1 (5 bases). The CDR3 loop spans 13 amino acids. Germline loops: CDR1 MNHEY, CDR2 SMNVEV (reference sequence). The V end lost 6 bases, the J end lost 5 bases, and 12 bases lay between the germline ends. The CDR3 sequence: CASRTTGQDTQYF. CDR3 DNA sequence: TGTGCCAGCAGAACCACAGGTCAAGATACGCAGTATTTT.

The gene calls are TRBV30 and TRBJ1-5; D is ambiguous. Germline CDR1 is GTSNPN and CDR2 is SVGIG (reference sequence). CDR3 length equals 13 residues. Deletions cut 3 bases from V and 1 base from J, with 7 bases between. CDR3 DNA sequence: TGTGCCTGGAGAAGAAACAGCAATCAGCCCCAGCATTTT. It codes for CAWRRNSNQPQHF.

This chain connects TRBV29-1 to TRBJ2-4; the D is unclear. Germline CDR1 SQVTM, CDR2 ANQGSEA. The V gene lost 4 bases and the J gene lost 1 base, with 8 bases spanning the gap. The CDR3 runs to 13 residues. As DNA, the CDR3 is TGCAGCGTTGCGGCGTCCGCCAAAAACATTCAGTACTTC. Its translation is CSVAASAKNIQYF.

There are many counts of this clone. CDR3 residues: CASSLGAAGTYEQYF. CDR3 in DNA: TGTGCCAGCAGCTTGGGGGCAGCGGGGACCTACGAGCAGTACTTC. This chain joins TRBV7-9 and TRBJ2-7; perhaps TRBD2 as D (7 bases). The CDR3 sequence is 15 residues long. The V end was cut by 3 bases, the J end by 2 bases, with 14 bases between. In germline, CDR1 is SEHNR, CDR2 FQNEAQ (reference sequence).

The V and J genes are TRBV6-5 and TRBJ2-1; the D is unclear. Germline lookup yields CDR1 MNHEY and CDR2 SVGAGI. Trimming removed 0 bases from V and 7 bases from J, with 10 bases in between. The CDR3 runs to 14 residues. DNA of the CDR3: TGTGCCAGCAGTTACTCGACTGTGAGGAATGAGCAGTTCTTC. This sequence encodes CASSYSTVRNEQFF.

The chain employs TRBV29-1 and TRBJ2-5, with TRBD1 as a possible D gene (5 bases). Trimming removed 3 bases from V and 1 base from J, with 12 bases in between. Germline CDR1 SQVTM, CDR2 ANQGSEA. The CDR3 consists of 14 residues. In nucleotides, the CDR3 is TGCAGCGTTGAGGGGCACGCTAGCCAAGAGACCCAGTACTTC. Translating gives CSVEGHASQETQYF.

The CDR3 DNA sequence: TGTGCCAGCAGTGTAGAAGGGGGCGTGAACACCGGGGAGCTGTTTTTT. Amino acid sequence: CASSVEGGVNTGELFF. This chain links TRBV2 with TRBJ2-2, with 7 bases fitting TRBD1. The V gene's germline CDR1 is SNHLY and CDR2 FYNNEI. The ends lost 4 bases at V and 1 base at J; junction bases unmatched: 6. The CDR3 spans 16 residues.

The gene calls are TRBV7-2 and TRBJ2-5, with TRBD2 as a possible D gene (5 bases). The CDR3 totals 14 residues. Germline V gene data show CDR1 as SGHTA and CDR2 as FQGNSA. The V end lost 4 bases, the J end lost 2 bases, and 11 bases lay between the germline ends. The CDR3 loop reads CASSSTRVQETQYF. The CDR3 coding sequence is TGTGCCAGCAGCTCAACTAGGGTACAAGAGACCCAGTACTTC.

For this clone: Other DNA sequences in the same sample also yield this CDR3. The chain links TRBV18 to TRBJ2-3; 14 bases agree with TRBD2. The V gene end was trimmed by 0 bases and the J gene end by 1 base; junction bases not matched to a gene: 0. Per germline, CDR1 KGHSH and CDR2 LQKENI. The CDR3 is 17 residues long. The CDR3 spells CASSPPGLAGGTDTQYF. Here the CDR3 DNA reads TGTGCCAGCTCACCACCGGGACTAGCGGGGGGCACAGATACGCAGTATTTT.

The rearrangement uses TRBV7-9 and TRBJ2-5, with D possibly TRBD1 on 7 matching bases. V lost 1 base and J 5 bases, leaving 14 bases between the germline ends. CDR1 and CDR2 (germline): SEHNR, FQNEAQ (reference sequence). The CDR3 spans 15 residues. Written as DNA, the CDR3 is TGTGCCAGCAGCTTAGGCGGGACAGTTGCGGAGACCCAGTACTTC. This sequence encodes CASSLGGTVAETQYF.

This chain links TRBV25-1 with TRBJ1-3, with TRBD1 identical over 8 bases. Looked up from germline, CDR1 is MGHDK and CDR2 is SYGVNS. The CDR3 runs 17 residues. J was trimmed by 4 bases and V by 2 bases; bases with no gene match: 10. CDR3 sequence: CASSEPVTGGKGNTIYF. The CDR3 DNA follows: TGTGCCAGCAGTGAACCGGTCACAGGGGGAAAAGGAAACACCATATATTTT.

This clone was observed a few times. The V gene is TRBV30, the J gene TRBJ1-4; D is unclear. The ends were cut back, 3 bases at V and 2 bases at J, with 13 bases in the middle. Germline V gives CDR1 GTSNPN, CDR2 SVGIG (reference sequence). The CDR3 loop spans 15 amino acids. DNA of the CDR3: TGTGCCTGGAGACAGACCCAGTCCACTAATGAAAAACTGTTTTTT. Amino acids: CAWRQTQSTNEKLFF.

The J gene is TRBJ1-2, the V gene TRBV29-1, with 8 bases identical to TRBD1. J gave up 4 bases and V 2 bases, and 3 bases lay outside the gene matches. CDR1 and CDR2 (germline): SQVTM, ANQGSEA. The CDR3 has 13 amino acids. CDR3 bases: TGCAGCGTTGAAAAGGACAGGGTCTATGGCTACACCTTC. Amino acids: CSVEKDRVYGYTF.